The clone carrying this T cell receptor beta chain was seen a single time. Antigen: not known. The entry originates in a study of shared clonotypes between healthy human individuals. Turning to the study itself: The donor group consisted of a couple of women and three men, aged 18 to 49. Study observations and caveats: Even with large depth, rarefaction showed that sorted-subset sequencing was incomplete.

Splitting the CD4+ cells yielded a CD45RA+ naive subset and a CD45RA-negative memory subset. The CDR3 loop spans 14 amino acids. Losses at the gene ends were 6 bases for V and 3 bases for J; bases not matched to a gene: 8. Germline CDR1 and CDR2: SGHTA and FQGNSA. This table comes from immunoSEQ multiplex PCR, and its TCRdb copy is limited to in-frame clones, with some not included. This table has under 200,000 clones, roughly 93% appearing once. The receptor's source is a woman in her 30s in good health. The sequenced sample consisted of naive CD4+ T cells sorted from blood. The subset: CD45RA+ positively selected. V is TRBV7-2 and J is TRBJ2-7, with 7 positions matching TRBD2. CDR3 in amino acids: CASSLGLFLYEQYF. The CDR3 nucleotides are TGTGCCAGCAGTTTGGGACTATTTCTCTACGAGCAGTACTTC. Supplemented by reference TRBV7-2 and TRBJ2-7, the full variable domain reads GAGVSQSPSNKVTEKGKDVELRCDPISGHTALYWYRQSLGQGLEFLIYFQGNSAPDKSGLPSDRFSAERTGGSVSTLTIQRTQQEDSAVYLCASSLGLFLYEQYFGPGTRLTVT.